This TCR beta chain was retrieved from a study of neurological immune-mediated disorders. At the level of the study: Within the group of 34 multiple sclerosis patients, some 30 were relapsing-remitting, while 3 were secondary progressive. General study findings and limits: Phylogenetically, 18 of 34 multiple sclerosis patients' repertoires fell into one related-CDR3 cluster, a possible signature. The level of TCR clonal expansion was highest in patients with HTLV-1-associated myelopathy and lowest in multiple sclerosis, where it fell below the level seen in healthy controls.

The CDR3 has 13 residues. V was trimmed by 3 bases and J by 3 bases, leaving 6 bases between them. Per germline, CDR1 SGDLS and CDR2 YYNGEE. One entry per CDR3 protein results from TCRdb running MiXCR on the 5' RACE reads. In the table there are 69,000 or so distinct CDR3 sequences, about 5% of which are singletons. This clonotype has at least ten counts. What it binds is not known. The rearrangement joins TRBV9 to TRBJ2-2; no clear D gene. The TCR comes from a woman in her 70s with multiple sclerosis. The sample comprised PBMCs. In DNA, the CDR3 is TGTGCCAGCAGCGCCCAGGACACCGGGGAGCTGTTTTTT. Residues: CASSAQDTGELFF.